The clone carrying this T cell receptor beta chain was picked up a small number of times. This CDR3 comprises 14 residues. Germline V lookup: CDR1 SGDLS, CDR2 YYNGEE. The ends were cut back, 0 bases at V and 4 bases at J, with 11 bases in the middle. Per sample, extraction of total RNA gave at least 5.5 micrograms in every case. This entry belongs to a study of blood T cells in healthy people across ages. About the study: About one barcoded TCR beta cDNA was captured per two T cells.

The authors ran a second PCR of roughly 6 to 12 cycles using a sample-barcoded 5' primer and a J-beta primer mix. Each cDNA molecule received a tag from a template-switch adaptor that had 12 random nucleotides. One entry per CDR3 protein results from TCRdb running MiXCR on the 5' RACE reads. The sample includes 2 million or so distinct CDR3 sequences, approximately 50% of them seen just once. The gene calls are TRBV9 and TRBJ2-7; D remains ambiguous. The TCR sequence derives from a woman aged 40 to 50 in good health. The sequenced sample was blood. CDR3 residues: CASSVAPGTYEQYF. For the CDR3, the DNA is TGTGCCAGCAGCGTAGCGCCAGGAACATACGAGCAGTACTTC.